The T cell receptor beta chain under discussion was sequenced for a study of beta chain features in type 1 diabetes. As regards this clone: Its specificity is unknown.

The study reverse transcribed the entire isolated RNA, so it sequenced expressed TCRB transcripts. Using immunoSEQ multiplex PCR, the repertoire was profiled, and TCRdb retains in-frame clones only, with some absent. The sample has about 700,000 clones; 13% are singletons. Regarding the study as a whole: TCRB CDR3s from Type 1 diabetes patients were moderately but significantly shorter in all four CD4+ subsets. Insertions were fewer and deletions more numerous at VDJ junctions in type 1 diabetes patients. Any role of HLA type in TCRB rearrangement remained unresolved here.

V lost 5 bases, J lost 1 base, and 4 bases stayed unmatched. Germline CDR1 reads SEHNR; CDR2 reads FQNEAQ (reference sequence). The CDR3 has 15 amino acids. The J gene is TRBJ2-2, the V gene TRBV7-9, with TRBD2 matching over 7 bases. This clonotype was obtained from a man aged 18 to 29 with type 1 diabetes. Sequencing was performed on naive CD4+ T cells from blood. The CDR3 DNA follows: TGTGCCAGCAGCAATGCGGGGGTGAACACCGGGGAGCTGTTTTTT. This encodes CASSNAGVNTGELFF.